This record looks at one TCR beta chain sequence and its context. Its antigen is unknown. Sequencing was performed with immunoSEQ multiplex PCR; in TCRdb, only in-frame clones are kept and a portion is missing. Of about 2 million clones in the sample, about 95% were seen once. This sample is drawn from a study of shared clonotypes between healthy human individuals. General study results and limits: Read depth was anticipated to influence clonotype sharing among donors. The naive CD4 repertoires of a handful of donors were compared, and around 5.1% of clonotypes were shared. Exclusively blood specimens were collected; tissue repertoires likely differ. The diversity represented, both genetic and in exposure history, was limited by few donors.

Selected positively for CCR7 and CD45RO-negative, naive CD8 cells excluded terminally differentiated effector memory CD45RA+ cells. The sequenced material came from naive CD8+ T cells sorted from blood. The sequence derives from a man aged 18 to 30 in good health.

Here the CDR3 reads CASSPSPAGYNTLHF. CDR3 in DNA: TGTGCCAGCAGCCCGTCGCCGGCGGGGTATAATACCCTCCACTTT. The chain joins TRBV4-2 to TRBJ1-6, with no clear D. The CDR3 is 15 amino acids. From germline, CDR1 is LGHNA and CDR2 YNFKEQ. Trimming cost V 4 bases and J 14 bases, with 21 bases left between them.